This T cell receptor beta chain was recorded in a study of blood T cell repertoires in COVID-19. At the level of the study: Acute and convalescent COVID-19 samples came from the United States, Italy and Spain.

Cohorts were determined from participant-reported clinical history. Cohort 3 donors counted as recovered after two negative PCRs, clearance, or resolved symptoms. TCRdb's copy holds only in-frame clones and misses some; the assay was immunoSEQ multiplex PCR. The top ten hold over 1.5% of the sample, which has more than 200,000 clones, about nine tenths seen once. The source of this sequence is a woman aged 18-35 years who had recovered from COVID-19. The sequenced sample consisted of PBMCs or T cells enriched from blood (not recorded which).

The CDR3 nucleotides are TGTGCCAGCAGGAGGGACAGGGGGGAATATACGCAGTATTTT. Translation gives CASRRDRGEYTQYF. The chain couples TRBV28 to TRBJ2-3; TRBD1 agrees at 11 bases. V dropped 6 bases and J dropped 7; count of bases not matched to a gene: 6. The CDR3 has 14 residues. Looked up from germline, CDR1 is MDHEN and CDR2 is SYDVKM. The whole variable domain, remainder taken from reference TRBV28 and TRBJ2-3, is DVKVTQSSRYLVKRTGEKVFLECVQDMDHENMFWYRQDPGLGLRLIYFSYDVKMKEKGDIPEGYSVSREKKERFSLILESASTNQTSMYLCASRRDRGEYTQYFGPGTRLTVL.